This TCR beta chain was recovered during a study of T-cell memory formation after mild COVID-19. Study-level background: The study found TCR clusters largely donor specific. General study points: Day 15 to 85 contractors were CD4/CD8 balanced; later expanders leaned CD4+.

This CDR3 has 14 residues. V was pared by 4 bases and J by 3 bases, with 12 bases between. CDR1 MGHDK and CDR2 SYGVNS come from the germline V gene. TCRdb called the 5' RACE reads again in MiXCR, with one record for every CDR3 protein. The sample lists about 270,000 distinct CDR3 sequences, around 17% occurring once. In regard to this clonotype: Its antigen is as yet unknown.

This receptor was obtained from a man younger than 30 who had mild COVID-19 (a few samples of this study predate the infection). Cell type and time point are not known. The chain employs TRBV25-1 and TRBJ2-5; D possibly uses TRBD1 or TRBD2 (5 bases each). What was sequenced was PBMCs or a T cell subset sorted from them (not recorded which). The CDR3 loop reads CASSGLGVKETQYF. CDR3 bases: TGTGCCAGCAGTGGGCTGGGGGTAAAAGAGACCCAGTACTTC.